This T cell receptor beta chain was sequenced for a study of T cell repertoires in cytomegalovirus infection. At the level of the study: As its CMV epitopes, the study selected recently identified HLA-C-restricted and well-studied HLA-B-restricted targets. TCR beta signatures that were public indicated CMV infection and matching HLA type. General study findings and limits: HLA-C-restricted, CMV-specific TCR beta clonotypes were dominant ex vivo.

The V end was cut by 3 bases, the J end by 9 bases, with 12 bases between. This CDR3 region has 14 residues. TCRdb reprocessed the reads via MiXCR and lists one record per CDR3 protein. This table holds 100,000 to 150,000 distinct CDR3 sequences, approximately 30% found once. This clonotype is a singleton in its sample. Its antigen is as yet unknown. The chain is built from TRBV12-3 or TRBV12-4 and TRBJ1-6; D perhaps matches TRBD1 (6 bases). The material sequenced was CD8+ T cells from cultured PBMCs, taken from culture after CMV antigen stimulation. This sequence was found in a human donor in good health (CMV status not recorded). Some clones in this sample may be carry-over from other donors' samples. CDR3 coding DNA: TGTGCCAGCAGTTTGGGAGGGGGTGGTTCACCCCTCCACTTT. Encoded protein: CASSLGGGGSPLHF.